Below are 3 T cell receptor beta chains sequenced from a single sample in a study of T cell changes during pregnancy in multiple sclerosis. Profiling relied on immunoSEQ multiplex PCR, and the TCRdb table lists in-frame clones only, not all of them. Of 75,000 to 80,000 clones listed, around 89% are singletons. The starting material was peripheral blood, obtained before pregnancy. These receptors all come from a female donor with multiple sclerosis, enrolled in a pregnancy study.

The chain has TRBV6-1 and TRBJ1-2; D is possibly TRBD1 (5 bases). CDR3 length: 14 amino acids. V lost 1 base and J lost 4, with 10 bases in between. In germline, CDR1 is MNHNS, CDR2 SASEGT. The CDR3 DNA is TGTGCCAGCAGTGAAGAGGGGTGGACCTATGGCTACACCTTC. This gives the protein CASSEEGWTYGYTF.

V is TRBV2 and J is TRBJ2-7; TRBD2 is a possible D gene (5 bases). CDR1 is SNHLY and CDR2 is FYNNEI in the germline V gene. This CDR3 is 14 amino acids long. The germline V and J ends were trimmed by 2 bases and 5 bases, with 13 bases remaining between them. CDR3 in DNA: TGTGCCAGCAGTGAATGGGCAGGAGGCGACGAGCAGTACTTC. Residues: CASSEWAGGDEQYF.

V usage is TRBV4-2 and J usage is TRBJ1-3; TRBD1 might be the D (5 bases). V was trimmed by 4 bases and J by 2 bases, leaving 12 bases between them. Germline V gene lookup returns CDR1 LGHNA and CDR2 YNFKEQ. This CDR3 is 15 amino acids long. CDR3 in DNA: TGTGCCAGCAGCCCCATGCGGGGGGCTGGAAACACCATATATTTT. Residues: CASSPMRGAGNTIYF.